One and the same sample provided the 30 T cell receptor beta chains below, sequenced in a study of blood T cell repertoires in COVID-19 (dated by TCRdb to about 2020). The library was generated by the immunoSEQ multiplex PCR assay. Drawn from immuneACCESS, this table holds only the in-frame rearrangements with V and J called that TCRdb kept. Clones are partly lost; checked studies trace under half to an unresolved V gene and leave the rest unexplained. The sample data list some 150,000 clones, and 75% to 90% of these were observed just once. In total, the top ten clones hold about 2.5% of the sample. Material for sequencing was peripheral blood. These TCRs come from a woman in her seventies with acute or convalescent COVID-19.

This clone was detected once. The J gene is TRBJ1-4, the V gene TRBV6-6; possibly TRBD1 for D (5 bases). CDR3 length: 15 residues. Germline values: CDR1 MNHNY, CDR2 SVGAGI (reference sequence). V was trimmed by 2 bases and J by 7 bases, leaving 14 bases between them. In DNA, the CDR3 is TGTGCCAGCAGTTACAGGGGCATCGGACGTGAAAAACTGTTTTTT. As protein: CASSYRGIGREKLFF.

The rearrangement links TRBV19 to TRBJ2-1; 10 nucleotides align to TRBD2. J gave up 4 bases and V 3 bases, and 3 bases lay outside the gene matches. The V gene's germline CDR1 is LNHDA and CDR2 SQIVND (reference sequence). This CDR3 contains 15 residues. The chain's CDR3 is CASSIAAGGYNEQFF. The DNA for the CDR3 is TGTGCCAGTAGTATCGCAGCGGGGGGGTACAATGAGCAGTTCTTC.

The chain is built from TRBV10-3 and TRBJ2-3, with TRBD1 identical over 9 bases. The CDR3 has 14 amino acids. The V gene end was trimmed by 7 bases and the J gene end by 7 bases; junction bases not matched to a gene: 9. Germline CDR1 ENHRY, CDR2 SYGVKD. The CDR3: CAITEGGTGNTQYF. For the CDR3, the DNA is TGTGCCATCACCGAGGGGGGGACAGGGAATACGCAGTATTTT.

The V gene is TRBV5-1, the J gene TRBJ2-7; TRBD1 matches at 7 bases. Per germline, CDR1 SGHRS and CDR2 YFSETQ. CDR3 length: 17 amino acids. After removal of 1 base from V and 1 base from J, the junction contained 11 bases not matched to a gene. Here the CDR3 reads CASSLFTGDMGSYEQYF. The CDR3 DNA reads TGCGCCAGCAGCTTGTTTACAGGGGATATGGGATCCTACGAGCAGTACTTC.

The chain is built from TRBV10-1 and TRBJ1-5; D not certain. V lost 2 bases, J lost 9 bases, and 11 bases lay in between. CDR1 is WNHNN and CDR2 is SYGVQD in the germline V gene (reference sequence). This CDR3 has 13 residues. CDR3 nucleotide sequence: TGCGCCAGCAGTGAGACGGTTCCGGGGCCCCAGCATTTT. Its protein product is CASSETVPGPQHF.

The rearrangement links TRBV14 to TRBJ2-5, with 9 bases lining up with TRBD2. Trimming at V came to 4 bases and at J to 5 bases, leaving 14 bases not matched to a gene. Germline V gives CDR1 SGHDN, CDR2 FVKESK. The CDR3 has 17 residues. CDR3: CASSLKIRSSGGETQYF. Here the CDR3 DNA reads TGTGCCAGCAGCCTCAAGATTCGCAGTAGCGGGGGTGAGACCCAGTACTTC.

The chain uses TRBV6-5 and TRBJ1-2; TRBD1 matches at 10 bases. The V gene end was trimmed by 2 bases and the J gene end by 3 bases; junction bases not matched to a gene: 3. Germline loops: CDR1 MNHEY, CDR2 SVGAGI. This CDR3 is built from 15 residues. CDR3 sequence (DNA): TGTGCCAGCAGTTACGGACAGGGGGTTGACTATGGCTACACCTTC. This gives the protein CASSYGQGVDYGYTF.

The V gene is TRBV11-2, the J gene TRBJ1-2; D may be TRBD1 (6 bases). V lost 1 base and J 7 bases, leaving 22 bases between the germline ends. CDR1 and CDR2 (germline): SGHAT, FQNNGV. The CDR3 contains 17 residues. The CDR3 DNA follows: TGTGCCAGCAGCTTAGCCCCCACTACAGGGAGACGGGGTGGCTACACCTTC. It encodes CASSLAPTTGRRGGYTF. Drawing the rest from reference TRBV11-2 and TRBJ1-2, the complete variable domain is EAGVAQSPRYKIIEKRQSVAFWCNPISGHATLYWYQQILGQGPKLLIQFQNNGVVDDSQLPKDRFSAERLKGVDSTLKIQPAKLEDSAVYLCASSLAPTTGRRGGYTFGSGTRLTVV.

The chain uses TRBV7-9 and TRBJ1-2; TRBD1 is a possible D gene (6 bases). Trimming took off 4 bases at V and 4 bases at J, with 25 bases between the two ends. The CDR3 covers 18 residues. Looked up from germline, CDR1 is SEHNR and CDR2 is FQNEAQ (reference sequence). The CDR3 spells CASSSIRDTQKGSYGYTF. In DNA form, the CDR3 reads TGTGCCAGCAGCTCCATACGGGACACGCAAAAGGGATCCTATGGCTACACCTTC.

The gene calls are TRBV7-2 and TRBJ2-3, with TRBD1 identical over 7 bases. The J segment lost 0 bases and the V segment lost 6 bases, leaving 6 bases of the junction unmatched. Per germline, CDR1 SGHTA and CDR2 FQGNSA. There are 15 residues in the CDR3. The CDR3 DNA sequence: TGTGCCAGCAGTGGGAAGACAGGGAGCACAGATACGCAGTATTTT. Protein product: CASSGKTGSTDTQYF.

The CDR3 DNA sequence: TGTGCCAGCAGTCCGACAGGGGGACGGGACTCCTACGAGCAGTACGTC. As protein: CASSPTGGRDSYEQYV. The V call is TRBV28, the J call TRBJ2-7, with 9 bases matching TRBD1. After removal of 5 bases from V and 0 bases from J, the junction contained 8 bases not matched to a gene. This CDR3 region has 16 residues. In germline, CDR1 is MDHEN, CDR2 SYDVKM.

This sequence joins TRBV7-2 and TRBJ1-5; TRBD1 agrees at 7 bases. The CDR3 length is 15 residues. V shed 4 bases and J 4 bases; nucleotides not matched to a gene: 7. Germline values: CDR1 SGHTA, CDR2 FQGNSA. Written as DNA, the CDR3 is TGTGCCAGCAGCTCCCGGACAGGTCGGAATCAGCCCCAGCATTTT. It translates to CASSSRTGRNQPQHF.

The genes are TRBV6-2 or TRBV6-3 and TRBJ1-2, with D possibly matching TRBD1 (5 bases). Between the trimmed V and J ends, which lost 0 bases and 2 bases, there was a span of 13 bases. The CDR3 is 16 residues long. CDR1 and CDR2 from the germline V gene are MNHEY and SVGEGT. CDR3 in amino acids: CASSYSKGRGNYGYTF. CDR3 nucleotide sequence: TGTGCCAGCAGTTACTCGAAGGGGCGGGGGAACTATGGCTACACCTTC.

The chain uses TRBV7-2 and TRBJ2-7; 10 positions match TRBD1. Germline V CDR1 and CDR2: SGHTA, FQGNSA. After removal of 5 bases from V and 3 bases from J, the junction contained 7 bases not matched to a gene. There are 15 residues in the CDR3. The DNA for the CDR3 is TGTGCCAGCAGCAGGGGACAGGGGTTGAGCTACGAGCAGTACTTC. Amino acids: CASSRGQGLSYEQYF.

This clone was seen only once. The chain recombines TRBV28 with TRBJ1-6; D unresolved. The CDR3 length is 12 residues. V was clipped by 2 bases and J by 9 bases, with 5 bases between them. Germline V gene sequence: CDR1 MDHEN, CDR2 SYDVKM. CDR3 nucleotide sequence: TGTGCCAGCAGTTTAGAGATTTCACCCCTCCACTTT. This encodes CASSLEISPLHF.

The V gene is TRBV9, the J gene TRBJ2-3, with D possibly matching TRBD2 (5 bases). CDR1 SGDLS and CDR2 YYNGEE come from the germline V gene. Trimming took off 0 bases at V and 6 bases at J, with 11 bases between the two ends. The CDR3 length is 14 residues. As DNA, the CDR3 is TGTGCCAGCAGCGTAGGTCTAGCCTCCGATACGCAGTATTTT. This encodes CASSVGLASDTQYF.

This clone was counted a few times. This rearrangement joins TRBV3-1 (or the pseudogene TRBV3-2) to TRBJ1-2; TRBD1 matches 9 bases. The germline V gene encodes CDR1 LGHDT and CDR2 YNNKEL (reference sequence). Trimming took 4 bases from V and 4 from J; bases not matched to a gene: 7. The CDR3 consists of 15 residues. CDR3 region: CASSPRGQGLYGYTF. The CDR3 bases are TGTGCCAGCAGCCCTCGGGGACAGGGACTCTATGGCTACACCTTC.

The chain recombines TRBV4-2 with TRBJ1-3, with D perhaps TRBD1 (5 bases). Trimming left V 4 bases short and J 3 bases short, with 10 bases between. Germline V gene lookup returns CDR1 LGHNA and CDR2 YNFKEQ. This CDR3 has 14 residues. The CDR3 DNA reads as TGTGCCAGCAGCCCTACAGGAAATGGAAACACCATATATTTT. Protein: CASSPTGNGNTIYF.

The genes are TRBV27 and TRBJ1-1; TRBD1 matches at 8 bases. The V gene's germline CDR1 is MNHEY and CDR2 SMNVEV (reference sequence). This CDR3 is built from 16 residues. V was clipped by 0 bases and J by 1 base; unmatched bases: 4. CDR3 in amino acids: CASSLSYRGGNTEAFF. In DNA form, the CDR3 reads TGTGCCAGCAGTTTATCGTACAGGGGGGGGAACACTGAAGCTTTCTTT.

The chain uses TRBV24-1 and TRBJ1-2; D not certain. The CDR3 spans 16 residues. V was pared by 0 bases and J by 4 bases, with 14 bases between. CDR1 is KGHDR, CDR2 SFDVKD, per germline. The CDR3: CATSDLGRRPLYGYTF. The DNA of the CDR3 is TGTGCCACCAGTGATTTGGGACGGAGGCCTCTCTATGGCTACACCTTC.

The J gene is TRBJ2-1, the V gene TRBV2; tentatively, D is TRBD1 (6 bases). Germline CDR1 is SNHLY and CDR2 is FYNNEI. The CDR3 loop spans 14 amino acids. Between the trimmed V and J ends, which lost 7 bases and 5 bases, there was a span of 15 bases. The chain's CDR3 is CASINRVGNNEQFF. CDR3 in DNA: TGTGCCAGCATAAACAGGGTAGGGAACAATGAGCAGTTCTTC.

V usage is TRBV28 and J usage is TRBJ2-3; maybe TRBD1 (6 bases). The CDR3 consists of 15 residues. Germline CDR1 and CDR2: MDHEN and SYDVKM. Trimming took 3 bases from V and 1 from J, leaving 11 bases between them. For the CDR3, the DNA is TGTGCCAGCAGTTTGTGGGGGCGGGGCACAGATACGCAGTATTTT. Translating it yields CASSLWGRGTDTQYF.

V and J are TRBV4-3 and TRBJ2-3; 9 positions match TRBD2. CDR1 and CDR2 (germline): LGHNA, YSLEER. V shed 0 bases and J 2 bases; nucleotides not matched to a gene: 12. The CDR3 is 19 amino acids. The CDR3 nucleotides read TGCGCCAGCAGCCAAGAGTATTATGGTCTAGCGGGAATCACAGATACGCAGTATTTT. Protein sequence: CASSQEYYGLAGITDTQYF.

The chain employs TRBV5-1 and TRBJ1-1; tentatively, D is TRBD1 (6 bases). V lost 5 bases and J lost 7, with 18 bases in between. The CDR3 consists of 14 residues. CDR1 is SGHRS, CDR2 YFSETQ, per germline. The CDR3 sequence is CASRMGADNREAFF. The CDR3, as DNA: TGCGCCAGCAGAATGGGGGCGGACAACCGTGAAGCTTTCTTT.

The CDR3 DNA is TGTGCCAGCCCTCTAGCGGGGGGTTTAAATACGCAGTATTTT. Its translation is CASPLAGGLNTQYF. V gene TRBV2 combines with J gene TRBJ2-3, with 11 bases matching TRBD2. The CDR3 consists of 14 residues. Germline assignment: CDR1 SNHLY and CDR2 FYNNEI. V was pared by 8 bases and J by 7 bases, with 8 bases of the junction left unmatched.

The chain couples TRBV7-2 to TRBJ1-3; D remains ambiguous. Germline lookup yields CDR1 SGHTA and CDR2 FQGNSA. The CDR3 length is 16 residues. Trimming cost V 5 bases and J 0 bases, with 14 bases left between them. The chain's CDR3 is CASSPNPRVSGNTIYF. In DNA form, the CDR3 reads TGTGCCAGCAGCCCTAATCCTAGAGTCTCTGGAAACACCATATATTTT.

The chain joins TRBV4-2 to TRBJ1-1; TRBD1 agrees at 7 bases. V lost 0 bases, J lost 3 bases, and 13 bases stayed unmatched. Germline CDR1 is LGHNA and CDR2 is YNFKEQ. The CDR3 runs 18 residues. The CDR3 is CASSQELRGRVIDTEAFF. The CDR3 nucleotides are TGTGCCAGCAGCCAAGAGTTGAGGGGGCGAGTCATCGACACTGAAGCTTTCTTT.

The rearrangement joins TRBV30 to TRBJ1-2, with D perhaps matching TRBD1 (5 bases). CDR1 and CDR2 (germline): GTSNPN, SVGIG (reference sequence). V lost 3 bases to trimming and J lost 7 bases, with 15 bases between them. The CDR3 sequence is 13 residues long. The CDR3 reads CAWRTAPRGGYTF. The CDR3 nucleotides are TGTGCCTGGAGGACAGCTCCCCGAGGTGGCTACACCTTC.

The gene calls are TRBV29-1 and TRBJ1-1; 9 nucleotides align to TRBD1. CDR1 SQVTM and CDR2 ANQGSEA come from the germline V gene. J was trimmed by 11 bases and V by 7 bases; bases with no gene match: 8. This CDR3 is 11 amino acids long. In DNA form, the CDR3 reads TGCAGCGGCGGGACAGGGTATACGGCTTTCTTT. Translated: CSGGTGYTAFF.

The chain recombines TRBV25-1 with TRBJ1-2; tentative D call: TRBD1 (6 bases). The CDR3 runs 13 residues. Trimming pared 4 bases from V and 3 bases from J, leaving 9 bases between. The V gene's germline CDR1 is MGHDK and CDR2 SYGVNS. CDR3 in amino acids: CASSVNRDYGYTF. The CDR3 coding sequence is TGTGCCAGCAGTGTAAACAGGGACTATGGCTACACCTTC.